This paragraph reports one T cell receptor (beta chain). This sample is part of a study of blood T cell repertoires in COVID-19. Study-level background: There were acute and convalescent COVID-19 samples, and they came from the United States, Italy and Spain. Sources were T cells, B-cell-depleted T cells, or PBMCs; the material itself was cDNA or gDNA.

Germline V CDR1 and CDR2: MNHEY, SMNVEV (reference sequence). Trimming removed 1 base from V and 2 bases from J; junction bases left unmatched: 6. The CDR3 has 16 residues. Method: immunoSEQ multiplex PCR; TCRdb's copy keeps in-frame clones and lacks some. The data contain roughly 180,000 clones, more than 75% of them singletons. This clonotype was obtained from a woman aged 50 to 60 with active or convalescent COVID-19. The chain employs TRBV27 and TRBJ2-5; 8 bases match TRBD1. Sequencing input: peripheral blood. For the CDR3, the DNA is TGTGCCAGCAGTTTATGGGGACAGGCGATACAAGAGACCCAGTACTTC. Protein sequence: CASSLWGQAIQETQYF.